What follows are 15 T cell receptor beta chains derived from one specimen sequenced in a study of control samples from healthy donors and cancer patients. TCRdb keeps only in-frame clones here, not all; method: immunoSEQ multiplex PCR. In the table there are approximately 76,000 clones, 84% of which are singletons. Input material: PBMCs. The receptor set was obtained from a man in his 60s with head and neck cancer.

The rearrangement uses TRBV10-3 and TRBJ2-6, with 9 bases lining up with TRBD1. This CDR3 contains 19 residues. Looked up from germline, CDR1 is ENHRY and CDR2 is SYGVKD. The junction had 8 bases not matched to a gene; V was cut back by 2 bases and J by 0 bases. The CDR3 spells CAISEGFGTGRSGANVLTF. CDR3 DNA sequence: TGTGCCATCAGTGAGGGGTTCGGGACAGGGCGCTCTGGGGCCAACGTCCTGACTTTC.

The sample holds one count of this clone. J is TRBJ2-2 and V is TRBV30; D perhaps matches TRBD1 (6 bases). In germline, CDR1 is GTSNPN, CDR2 SVGIG (reference sequence). The ends were cut back, 8 bases at V and 6 bases at J, with 13 bases in the middle. The CDR3 loop spans 12 amino acids. The CDR3 sequence is CARETGPGELFF. Here the CDR3 DNA reads TGTGCCAGAGAAACAGGGCCCGGGGAGCTGTTTTTT.

The count of this clone is one. The rearrangement joins TRBV7-9 to TRBJ1-3, with D tentatively TRBD1 (6 bases). The CDR3 is 17 residues long. V was cut by 3 bases and J by 2 bases, with 17 bases left in between. Per germline, CDR1 SEHNR and CDR2 FQNEAQ (reference sequence). CDR3 DNA: TGTGCCAGCAGCTTCTCCCCTACAGGGTTGACTGGAAACACCATATATTTT. Its translation: CASSFSPTGLTGNTIYF.

The rearrangement joins TRBV4-1 to TRBJ1-5, with TRBD1 identical over 8 bases. Trimming took 0 bases from V and 4 from J; bases not matched to a gene: 5. Germline V CDR1 and CDR2: MGHRA, YSYEKL. The CDR3 is 16 residues long. The chain's CDR3 is CASSQDRTGRNQPQHF. CDR3 nucleotides: TGCGCCAGCAGCCAAGATAGGACAGGGAGGAATCAGCCCCAGCATTTT.

This sequence joins TRBV11-2 and TRBJ1-2; 11 positions agree with TRBD1. The CDR3 contains 14 residues. The germline V gene encodes CDR1 SGHAT and CDR2 FQNNGV. V shed 3 bases and J 8 bases; nucleotides not matched to a gene: 5. The CDR3 DNA reads TGTGCCAGCAGCTTTGGACAGGGGGCATGGGGCTACACCTTC. Protein product: CASSFGQGAWGYTF. The variable domain in full, completed from reference TRBV11-2 and TRBJ1-2, reads EAGVAQSPRYKIIEKRQSVAFWCNPISGHATLYWYQQILGQGPKLLIQFQNNGVVDDSQLPKDRFSAERLKGVDSTLKIQPAKLEDSAVYLCASSFGQGAWGYTFGSGTRLTVV.

The V gene is TRBV5-1, the J gene TRBJ1-3; tentatively, D is TRBD1 (5 bases). Trimming removed 0 bases from V and 4 bases from J, with 11 bases in between. Germline lookup yields CDR1 SGHRS and CDR2 YFSETQ. The CDR3 loop spans 15 amino acids. CDR3 nucleotide sequence: TGCGCCAGCAGCTTGGCTCCGGACAACGGAAACACCATATATTTT. Amino acids: CASSLAPDNGNTIYF.

The chain links TRBV18 to TRBJ1-2; 10 bases line up with TRBD1. The CDR3 runs 16 residues. CDR1 and CDR2 (germline): KGHSH, LQKENI. The junction had 3 bases not matched to a gene; V was cut back by 2 bases and J by 0 bases. The CDR3 region is CASSPSGTGANYGYTF. The CDR3 bases are TGTGCCAGCTCACCATCCGGGACAGGGGCTAACTATGGCTACACCTTC.

V is TRBV10-3 and J is TRBJ2-7; D tentatively fits TRBD1 or TRBD2 (5 bases each). Per the germline V gene, CDR1 is ENHRY and CDR2 is SYGVKD. The ends were cut back, 6 bases at V and 4 bases at J, with 16 bases in the middle. The CDR3 consists of 14 residues. The CDR3 coding sequence is TGTGCCATCAGGAAAAACGGGGCCATTTACGAGCAGTACTTC. Its protein is CAIRKNGAIYEQYF.

V usage is TRBV14 and J usage is TRBJ2-7; tentative D call: TRBD2 (6 bases). Germline loops: CDR1 SGHDN, CDR2 FVKESK. The CDR3 has 15 residues. V lost 0 bases, J lost 0 bases, and 9 bases lay in between. This chain's CDR3 is CASSQDLAYSYEQYF. The CDR3, as DNA: TGTGCCAGCAGCCAAGACCTAGCGTACTCCTACGAGCAGTACTTC.

CDR3 DNA sequence: TGTGCCAGCAGCCCTTCGAGGGGTTGGGGGGACACCATATATTTT. The encoded protein is CASSPSRGWGDTIYF. The genes are TRBV7-9 and TRBJ1-3, with TRBD1 as a possible D gene (5 bases). V lost 5 bases and J lost 8, with 19 bases in between. CDR3 length: 15 residues. Germline values: CDR1 SEHNR, CDR2 FQNEAQ (reference sequence).

This chain connects TRBV7-6 to TRBJ2-3; D is perhaps TRBD1 (6 bases). The CDR3 is 14 amino acids. Per the germline V gene, CDR1 is SGHVS and CDR2 is FNYEAQ. V was pared by 8 bases and J by 1 base, with 13 bases between. CDR3: CASGKGVGTDTQYF. In DNA, the CDR3 is TGTGCCAGCGGAAAGGGGGTCGGCACAGATACGCAGTATTTT.

The rearrangement links TRBV6-5 to TRBJ1-2, with D maybe TRBD1 (5 bases). Between the trimmed V and J ends, which lost 8 bases and 11 bases, there was a span of 21 bases. Germline CDR1 and CDR2: MNHEY and SVGAGI. The CDR3 contains 13 residues. The CDR3 DNA reads as TGTGCCAGCCTCACCCCAGGGAGGGAAAGTTACACCTTC. Translating it yields CASLTPGRESYTF.

This clone has at least ten counts. The chain is built from TRBV4-2 and TRBJ2-3; D gene uncertain. V was trimmed by 3 bases and J by 2 bases, leaving 21 bases between them. The CDR3 sequence is 18 residues long. Germline CDR1 is LGHNA and CDR2 is YNFKEQ. The CDR3: CASSQGIRNVRTTDTQYF. In DNA form, the CDR3 reads TGTGCCAGCAGCCAGGGGATTAGGAACGTCCGAACCACAGATACGCAGTATTTT.

The J gene is TRBJ2-7, the V gene TRBV5-8, with D possibly being TRBD1 or TRBD2 (5 bases each). The CDR3 runs 15 residues. The V gene's germline CDR1 is SGHTS and CDR2 YDEGEE. The V end was cut by 5 bases, the J end by 2 bases, with 17 bases between. CDR3 loop: CASSRTWDGTYEQYF. The CDR3 nucleotides read TGTGCCAGCAGTCGGACCTGGGACGGAACCTACGAGCAGTACTTC. Full variable domain (rest looked up from reference TRBV5-8 and TRBJ2-7): EAGVTQSPTHLIKTRGQQATLRCSPISGHTSVYWYQQALGLGLQFLLWYDEGEERNRGNFPPRFSGRQFPNYSSELNVNALELEDSALYLCASSRTWDGTYEQYFGPGTRLTVT.

V and J are TRBV3-1 (or the pseudogene TRBV3-2) and TRBJ1-3; D remains ambiguous. The CDR3 has 16 amino acids. V lost 4 bases and J lost 0, with 13 bases in between. CDR1 and CDR2 (germline): LGHDT, YNNKEL (reference sequence). CDR3 region: CASSRSGLNSGNTIYF. CDR3 in DNA: TGTGCCAGCAGCCGATCCGGACTGAACTCTGGAAACACCATATATTTT.